This T cell receptor (beta chain) came from a study of early T cells in non-severe SARS-CoV-2 infection. The overall study: Sequencing of bulk RNA from unsorted whole blood was done, without chain pairing. Broader study findings: Matching against VDJdb likely underestimated virus-specific expansions, favoring anti-spike CD8.

Attachment of unique molecular identifiers to individual cDNA molecules was performed. TCRdb passed the 5' RACE reads through MiXCR, listing each CDR3 protein once. The top ten hold approximately 0.62% of the sample, which has roughly 93,000 distinct CDR3 sequences, about 14% seen once. This CDR3 is 14 amino acids long. Germline values: CDR1 SGHTA, CDR2 FQGNSA. Trimming removed 3 bases from V and 6 bases from J, with 11 bases in between. This clonotype has just a few counts. Its cognate antigen is unknown. This sequence originates from an adult who was a healthcare worker with PCR-confirmed SARS-CoV-2 infection or an uninfected control (not recorded which). Input material: whole blood. The rearrangement joins TRBV7-2 to TRBJ2-2, with D possibly being TRBD2 (6 bases). The CDR3 bases are TGTGCCAGCAGCTTGGGGCGGGAAGCCGGGGAGCTGTTTTTT. Translating it yields CASSLGREAGELFF.